This entry is about one T cell receptor beta chain. It has no known antigen specificity. No much larger clone is present one base from it, and per-base qualities are unavailable. The meaning of the sample's time point label: week 23, last vaccination. Every vaccine dose consisted of 300 ug of a 20-mer mutant IDH1 peptide in Montanide, administered subcutaneously together with topical imiquimod. Newly diagnosed WHO grade 3 or 4 IDH1-mutant astrocytomas showing loss of nuclear ATRX were present in the donors. The samples were drawn from NOA16, a multicentre, single-arm, open-label phase I trial in Germany that tested a mutant IDH1 peptide vaccine in humans for the first time. Genomic DNA for TCRB sequencing was extracted from EDTA blood using the DNeasy Blood and Tissue Kit. Library method: the immunoSEQ multiplex PCR assay. Following the manufacturer's protocol, the hsTCRB Kit was used to amplify rearranged TCR beta chain sequences. An Illumina MiSeq was used to sequence the TCRB libraries. As for the original processing: The proprietary platform of the kit vendor was used for demultiplexing, trimming and gene mapping. TCRdb stores this immuneACCESS table with in-frame sequences only. Part of the clones is absent; in the studies checked, under half of the shortfall reflects unresolved V genes, and no reason is known for the rest. The V and J calls and clone size come from that table; D and trimming were worked out from the DNA. This sample has about 67,000 clones in its table, and over 75% of those were observed once. The top ten hold 10% to 15% of the sample.

The data stem from a study of a mutant IDH1 vaccine in newly diagnosed glioma (dated by TCRdb to 2020 to 2023). For context, the study as a whole: Eight vaccinations were administered to patients in weeks 1, 3, 5, 7, 11, 15, 19 and 23, corresponding to visits V03 through V10. Vaccination began 4-6 weeks after radiotherapy alone, or alongside temozolomide cycles in the chemotherapy-containing groups. Of the approximately 29 treated patients, roughly 60% were male and roughly 38% were female, and a mean age of roughly 40 years was recorded. Before enrollment, patients had received standard therapy of radiotherapy alone, temozolomide alone, or radiochemotherapy with temozolomide; most received the combination. Peripheral blood samples were drawn at six visits, namely V03 (baseline), V05, V07, V10, V12 and V13. For exploratory analyses, approximately 23 treated patients had longitudinal TCRB deep sequencing done wherever samples were available.

What the study reported, not specific to this receptor: PBMC samples for TCRB deep sequencing were selected based on availability. Pseudoprogression appeared unrelated to alterations in the top peripheral T cell clonotypes detected by TCRB sequencing. The authors stated that sample limitations prevented analyses of patient blood samples from being reproduced. Immune responses induced by the vaccine were seen in over 80% of patients across multiple MHC alleles.

The receptor was derived from a man between 18 and 29 years old with glioma. Sequenced here: PBMCs, sampled from a glioma patient whose treatment included an IDH1 peptide vaccine.

The CDR3 corresponds to CAWSLGVNEAFF. The DNA sequence is TGTGCCTGGAGTTTAGGGGTCAATGAAGCTTTCTTT. The chain uses TRBV30 and TRBJ1-1, with TRBD1 tentatively as D gene (5 bases match). V loses 2 bases, J loses 7 bases, and the germline ends lie 11 bases apart. Measured from the cysteine to the phenylalanine, the CDR3 is 12 residues long. Kept here is only the CDR3 DNA, which spans 36 bases and is read in frame from base 1. CDR1 GTSNPN and CDR2 SVGIG were looked up in the germline V gene (reference sequence).